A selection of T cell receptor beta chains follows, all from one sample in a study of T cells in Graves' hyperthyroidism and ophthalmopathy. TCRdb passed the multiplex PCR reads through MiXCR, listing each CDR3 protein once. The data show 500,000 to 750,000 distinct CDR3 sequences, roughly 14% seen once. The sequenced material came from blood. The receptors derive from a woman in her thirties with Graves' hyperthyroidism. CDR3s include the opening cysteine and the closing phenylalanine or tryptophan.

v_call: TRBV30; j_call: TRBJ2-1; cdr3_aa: CAWRTSDYNEQFF
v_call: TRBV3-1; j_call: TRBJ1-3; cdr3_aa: CASSQGREGNTIYF
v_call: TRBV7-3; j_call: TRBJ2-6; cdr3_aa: CASSLMGGSSGANVLTF
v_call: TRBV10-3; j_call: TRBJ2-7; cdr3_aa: CAISEFTGGREQYF
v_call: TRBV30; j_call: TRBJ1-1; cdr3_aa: CAWTDRGKPEAFF
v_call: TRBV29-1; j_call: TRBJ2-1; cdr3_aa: CSVELAEQFF
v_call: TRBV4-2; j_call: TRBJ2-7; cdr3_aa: CASSQEGGTGGYEQYF
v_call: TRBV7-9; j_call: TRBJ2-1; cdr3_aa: CASSRQGRPNEQFF
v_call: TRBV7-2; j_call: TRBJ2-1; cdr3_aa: CASSSRTSGSNEQFF
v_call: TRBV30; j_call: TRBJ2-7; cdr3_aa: CAWTTPAGSPAYF
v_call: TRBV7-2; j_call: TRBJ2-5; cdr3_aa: CASSSLITSGRGETQYF
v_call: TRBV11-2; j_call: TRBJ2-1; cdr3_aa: CASSRVSGISSYNEQFF
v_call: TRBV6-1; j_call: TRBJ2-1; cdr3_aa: CASRQGFRNNEQFF
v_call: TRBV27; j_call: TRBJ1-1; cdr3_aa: CASTGSANTEAFF
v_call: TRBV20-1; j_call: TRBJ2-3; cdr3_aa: CSANQGTEDTDTQYF
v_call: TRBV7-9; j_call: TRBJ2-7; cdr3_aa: CASSLVQVPYEQYF
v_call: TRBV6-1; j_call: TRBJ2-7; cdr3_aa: CASSPWRETLYEQYF
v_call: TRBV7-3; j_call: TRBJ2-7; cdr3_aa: CASSHPWRYEQYF
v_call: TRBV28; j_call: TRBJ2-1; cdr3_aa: CASSLCKRQGPLYNEQFF
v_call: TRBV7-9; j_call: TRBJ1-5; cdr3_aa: CASSGSGYSNQPQHF
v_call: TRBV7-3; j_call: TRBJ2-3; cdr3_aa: CASSSRGTSDTQYF
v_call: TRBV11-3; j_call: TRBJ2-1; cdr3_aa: CASSLGPLGPEQFF
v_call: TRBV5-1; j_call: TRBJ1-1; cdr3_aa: CASSYGTSTEAFF
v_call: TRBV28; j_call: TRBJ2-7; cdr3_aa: CASSYSRVSYEQYF
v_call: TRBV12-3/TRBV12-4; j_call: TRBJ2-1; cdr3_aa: CASSRGLAGFNEQFF
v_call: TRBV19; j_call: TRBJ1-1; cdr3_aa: CASAFAGSDAFF
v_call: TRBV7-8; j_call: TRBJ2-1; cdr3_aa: CASSLVVGGASRNEQFF
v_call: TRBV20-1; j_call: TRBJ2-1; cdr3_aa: CSAEGTYNEQFF
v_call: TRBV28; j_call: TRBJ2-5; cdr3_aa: CASSRLRNRDRKETQYF
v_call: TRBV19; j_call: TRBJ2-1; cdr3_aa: CASSGRPLNNEQFF
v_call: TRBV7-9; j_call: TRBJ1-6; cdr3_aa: CASSSNGNSPLHF
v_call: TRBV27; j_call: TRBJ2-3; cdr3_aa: CASSFRASGTGHTDTQYF
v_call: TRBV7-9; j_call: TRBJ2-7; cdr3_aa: CASSLRVGTASYEQYF
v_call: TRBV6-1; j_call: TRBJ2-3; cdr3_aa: CASPETRRTSTDTQYF
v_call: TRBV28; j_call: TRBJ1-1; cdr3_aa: CAIAEGDTEAFF
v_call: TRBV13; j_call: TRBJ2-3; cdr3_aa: CASSTRLAEANTQYF
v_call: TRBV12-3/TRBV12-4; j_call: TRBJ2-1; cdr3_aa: CASSPSGPSSYNEQFF
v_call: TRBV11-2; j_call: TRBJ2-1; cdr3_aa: CASSLEPDGTTYNEQFF
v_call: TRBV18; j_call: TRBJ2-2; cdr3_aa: CASSPPSTGELFF
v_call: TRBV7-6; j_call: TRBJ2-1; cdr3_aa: CASSILAGVLNEQFF
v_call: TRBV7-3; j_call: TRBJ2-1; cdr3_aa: CASSSRLAGVNEQFF
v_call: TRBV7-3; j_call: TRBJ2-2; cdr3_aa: CASSLYGGGNTGELFF
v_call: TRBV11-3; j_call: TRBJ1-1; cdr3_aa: CASSIRGQNTEAFF
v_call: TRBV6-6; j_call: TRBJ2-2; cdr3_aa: CASSYRARDRGPGELFF
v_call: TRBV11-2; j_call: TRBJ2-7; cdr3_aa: CASSTRVYEQYF
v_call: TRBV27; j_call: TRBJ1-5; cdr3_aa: CASSPWGPQGNQPQHF